The 30 T cell receptor beta chains presented below share a single source sample, sequenced in a study of T cell responses to AZD1222 COVID-19 vaccine. The assay was immunoSEQ multiplex PCR, and TCRdb's table has in-frame clones only and misses some. The sample contains about 150,000 clones, around nine tenths of which appear only once. The input for sequencing was peripheral blood, taken 28 days after the second AZD1222 dose. These receptors were collected from an adult who received the AZD1222 COVID-19 vaccine.

The CDR3 reads CASSYSGGAYEQYF. In DNA, the CDR3 is TGTGCCAGCAGCTATAGCGGGGGGGCGTACGAGCAGTACTTC. This chain uses TRBV4-2 with TRBJ2-7, with 11 bases matching TRBD2. The CDR3 loop spans 14 amino acids. J lost 4 bases, V lost 5 bases, and 4 bases had no gene match. Germline V gene sequence: CDR1 LGHNA, CDR2 YNFKEQ.

The chain carries TRBV28 and TRBJ1-2; 9 positions agree with TRBD1. The CDR3 covers 16 residues. Germline CDR1 MDHEN, CDR2 SYDVKM. V lost 3 bases and J lost 8; bases outside the gene matches: 13. The CDR3 here is CASSLRHSSGQGGYTF. CDR3 DNA: TGTGCCAGCAGTTTGAGGCATTCGTCGGGACAGGGAGGCTACACCTTC.

CDR3 sequence: CASSELRTGNSPLHF. In DNA form, the CDR3 reads TGTGCCAGCAGTGAACTTAGGACGGGTAATTCACCCCTCCACTTT. The rearrangement uses TRBV27 and TRBJ1-6; D is unclear. This CDR3 contains 15 residues. Trimming stripped 5 bases from V and 6 bases from J, with 14 bases between. Germline CDR1 MNHEY, CDR2 SMNVEV (reference sequence).

This clone was detected only a few times. This sequence joins TRBV5-6 and TRBJ2-1; D is uncertain. Trimming removed 4 bases at V and 5 bases at J, with 7 bases between. Germline CDR1 SGHDT, CDR2 YYEEEE. CDR3 length: 12 residues. In DNA, the CDR3 is TGTGCCAGCAGCCTGAGTCACAATGAGCAGTTCTTC. Encoded protein: CASSLSHNEQFF.

This clone has a single count. This chain joins TRBV11-2 and TRBJ2-7; possibly TRBD2 for D (6 bases). The CDR3 extends over 15 amino acids. The V gene lost 2 bases and the J gene lost 1 base, with 12 bases spanning the gap. CDR1 is SGHAT and CDR2 is FQNNGV in the germline V gene. The CDR3 DNA sequence: TGTGCCAGCAGCTTACTGGGGCGGGGTTCCTACGAGCAGTACTTC. Translation gives CASSLLGRGSYEQYF.

The V gene is TRBV18, the J gene TRBJ2-3; unclear D gene. V was pared by 2 bases and J by 1 base, with 7 bases between. This CDR3 has 14 amino acids. Germline loops: CDR1 KGHSH, CDR2 LQKENI. The DNA for the CDR3 is TGTGCCAGCTCACCAACTGTTCGCACAGATACGCAGTATTTT. Protein: CASSPTVRTDTQYF.

CDR3 coding DNA: TGTGCCAGCAGCTGGGGCGGCAGAATGAACACTGAAGCTTTCTTT. Translating it yields CASSWGGRMNTEAFF. The chain carries TRBV7-8 and TRBJ1-1, with a weak D call TRBD1 (5 bases). The length of the CDR3 is 15 residues. The germline V gene encodes CDR1 SGHVS and CDR2 FQNEAQ. V was pared by 4 bases and J by 0 bases, with 12 bases between.

The gene calls are TRBV5-1 and TRBJ2-3, with D possibly TRBD2 on 5 matching bases. The V gene's germline CDR1 is SGHRS and CDR2 YFSETQ. Between the trimmed V and J ends, which lost 1 base and 2 bases, there was a span of 8 bases. The CDR3 loop spans 14 amino acids. Here the CDR3 DNA reads TGCGCCAGCAGCTTGTATCTAGCCACAGATACGCAGTATTTT. The encoded protein is CASSLYLATDTQYF. Full variable domain (rest looked up from reference TRBV5-1 and TRBJ2-3): KAGVTQTPRYLIKTRGQQVTLSCSPISGHRSVSWYQQTPGQGLQFLFEYFSETQRNKGNFPGRFSGRQFSNSRSEMNVSTLELGDSALYLCASSLYLATDTQYFGPGTRLTVL.

V usage is TRBV9 and J usage is TRBJ2-7, with TRBD2 matching over 10 bases. Germline CDR1 SGDLS, CDR2 YYNGEE. The CDR3 extends over 18 amino acids. Losses at the gene ends were 4 bases for V and 6 bases for J; bases not matched to a gene: 19. Written as DNA, the CDR3 is TGTGCCAGCAGCCCCCGGGACCGAGCGGGGGGGCCTCGTTGCGAGCAGTACTTC. Translation: CASSPRDRAGGPRCEQYF.

This chain uses TRBV27 with TRBJ1-4; no clear D. Germline V gene data show CDR1 as MNHEY and CDR2 as SMNVEV (reference sequence). The CDR3 contains 13 residues. V was pared by 6 bases and J by 6 bases, with 11 bases between. Written as DNA, the CDR3 is TGTGCCAGCAGAAAAACCCGGCATGAAAAACTGTTTTTT. Encoded protein: CASRKTRHEKLFF. Filled out from reference TRBV27 and TRBJ1-4, the complete variable domain reads EAQVTQNPRYLITVTGKKLTVTCSQNMNHEYMSWYRQDPGLGLRQIYYSMNVEVTDKGDVPEGYKVSRKEKRNFPLILESPSPNQTSLYFCASRKTRHEKLFFGSGTQLSVL.

The chain joins TRBV7-3 to TRBJ2-1; no clear D gene. V was cut by 5 bases and J by 6 bases, with 17 bases left in between. CDR3 length: 15 residues. Germline CDR1 and CDR2: SGHTA and FQGTGA. The CDR3 sequence is CASSNLPVLLNEQFF. The CDR3 nucleotides are TGTGCCAGCAGCAACCTCCCGGTCCTTCTCAATGAGCAGTTCTTC.

The sample holds a few counts of this clone. J is TRBJ1-2 and V is TRBV11-1, with D possibly being TRBD1 (5 bases). Germline V gene sequence: CDR1 SGHAT, CDR2 FQDESV (reference sequence). CDR3 length equals 16 residues. The ends were cut back, 5 bases at V and 3 bases at J, with 19 bases in the middle. CDR3 sequence: CASSPGTLLRDYGYTF. Here the CDR3 DNA reads TGTGCCAGCAGCCCCGGGACGCTGTTGCGGGACTATGGCTACACCTTC. Supplemented by reference TRBV11-1 and TRBJ1-2, the full variable domain reads EAEVAQSPRYKITEKSQAVAFWCDPISGHATLYWYRQILGQGPELLVQFQDESVVDDSQLPKDRFSAERLKGVDSTLKIQPAELGDSAMYLCASSPGTLLRDYGYTFGSGTRLTVV.

The chain couples TRBV18 to TRBJ1-2, with TRBD1 identical over 12 bases. Per germline, CDR1 KGHSH and CDR2 LQKENI. This CDR3 contains 16 residues. V gave up 3 bases and J gave up 6 bases; unmatched junction bases: 8. The CDR3 region is CASSPIPGQGADGYTF. In DNA, the CDR3 is TGTGCCAGCTCACCGATCCCGGGACAGGGGGCGGATGGCTACACCTTC.

V usage is TRBV19 and J usage is TRBJ2-1; D ambiguous. V lost 3 bases to trimming and J lost 0 bases, with 15 bases between them. CDR1 is LNHDA, CDR2 SQIVND, per germline (reference sequence). CDR3 length equals 17 residues. The CDR3 sequence is CASSILPFSGSYNEQFF. The CDR3 DNA reads TGTGCCAGTAGTATCCTCCCTTTCTCCGGCTCCTACAATGAGCAGTTCTTC.

The V gene is TRBV11-3, the J gene TRBJ2-3; the match to TRBD2 covers 7 bases. This CDR3 is 15 amino acids long. The ends lost 6 bases at V and 5 bases at J; junction bases unmatched: 11. Germline V gene data show CDR1 as SGHNT and CDR2 as YENEEA. The CDR3 sequence: CASSPRAGAVDTQYF. As DNA, the CDR3 is TGTGCCAGCAGTCCCCGGGCGGGAGCGGTAGATACGCAGTATTTT.

A word on this clone: Mismatch with germline at one junction end may stem from a read error. The chain combines TRBV7-9 with TRBJ1-4, with 9 bases identical to TRBD1. The germline V gene encodes CDR1 SEHNR and CDR2 FQNEAQ (reference sequence). This CDR3 comprises 14 residues. Written as DNA, the CDR3 is TGTGCCAGCAGCCTAAGTCCCGGGACAGGGATGGCATCCTTT. Translated, it gives CASSLSPGTGMASF.

The chain joins TRBV11-2 to TRBJ2-1; 8 nucleotides match TRBD2. Trimming cost V 5 bases and J 9 bases; bases outside gene matches: 15. The CDR3 totals 16 residues. The germline V gene encodes CDR1 SGHAT and CDR2 FQNNGV. CDR3 protein: CASSKGLGGGFGEQFF. For the CDR3, the DNA is TGTGCCAGCAGCAAGGGACTAGGAGGAGGTTTTGGTGAGCAGTTCTTC.

The genes are TRBV29-1 and TRBJ2-1; no clear D gene. Per germline, CDR1 SQVTM and CDR2 ANQGSEA. The CDR3 consists of 12 residues. The V gene lost 7 bases and the J gene lost 5 bases, with 12 bases spanning the gap. CDR3 in amino acids: CSATVVHNEQFF. CDR3 nucleotides: TGCAGCGCGACTGTGGTCCACAATGAGCAGTTCTTC.

The V call is TRBV2, the J call TRBJ1-5, with D perhaps matching TRBD1 (6 bases). V lost 9 bases, J lost 0 bases, and 15 bases lay in between. Germline V gene sequence: CDR1 SNHLY, CDR2 FYNNEI. The CDR3 sequence is 15 residues long. This CDR3 is CASKGQSSSNQPQHF. CDR3 nucleotides: TGTGCCAGTAAAGGACAGTCGAGTAGCAATCAGCCCCAGCATTTT.

This chain's CDR3 is CASSESQGVGYGYTF. CDR3 nucleotide sequence: TGTGCCAGCAGTGAAAGTCAGGGGGTGGGCTATGGCTACACCTTC. V is TRBV2 and J is TRBJ1-2; the match to TRBD1 covers 7 bases. The CDR3 is 15 residues long. CDR1 is SNHLY, CDR2 FYNNEI, per germline. The trim removed 2 bases at V and 4 bases at J, leaving 7 bases unmatched.

This sequence joins TRBV10-3 and TRBJ2-3, with TRBD2 matching 8 bases. Germline CDR1 is ENHRY and CDR2 is SYGVKD. The V segment lost 0 bases and the J segment 15 bases; nucleotides outside the gene matches: 11. The CDR3 loop spans 14 amino acids. The chain's CDR3 is CAISESTLAGGAYF. CDR3 DNA: TGTGCCATCAGTGAGTCGACTCTTGCGGGGGGCGCTTATTTT.

The chain carries TRBV29-1 and TRBJ2-2, with TRBD2 matching 8 bases. The trim removed 6 bases at V and 6 bases at J, leaving 3 bases unmatched. Looked up from germline, CDR1 is SQVTM and CDR2 is ANQGSEA. The CDR3 extends over 12 amino acids. CDR3 protein: CSVGGGPGELFF. DNA for the CDR3: TGCAGCGTCGGGGGGGGTCCCGGGGAGCTGTTTTTT.

V is TRBV2 and J is TRBJ2-2, with 14 bases aligning to TRBD2. The length of the CDR3 is 16 residues. With 6 bases clipped from V and 1 base from J, the junction kept 1 base outside the gene matches. Germline V lookup: CDR1 SNHLY, CDR2 FYNNEI. The CDR3 coding sequence is TGTGCCAGCAGCGGGACTAGCGGGAGGAACACCGGGGAGCTGTTTTTT. It translates to CASSGTSGRNTGELFF.

The gene calls are TRBV11-2 and TRBJ2-5, with 11 bases fitting TRBD2. With 1 base clipped from V and 2 bases from J, the junction kept 9 bases outside the gene matches. CDR1 is SGHAT and CDR2 is FQNNGV in the germline V gene. The CDR3 is made up of 18 amino acids. The CDR3 nucleotides are TGTGCCAGCAGCTTAGGGGCGCTAGCGGGAGGAACACAAGAGACCCAGTACTTC. Protein: CASSLGALAGGTQETQYF.

This clone came up a few times. The chain is built from TRBV2 and TRBJ2-7; D not certain. Germline lookup yields CDR1 SNHLY and CDR2 FYNNEI. This CDR3 contains 11 residues. V lost 3 bases to trimming and J lost 3 bases, with 3 bases between them. In DNA form, the CDR3 reads TGTGCCAGCAGTGAGGACTACGAGCAGTACTTC. The encoded protein is CASSEDYEQYF.

The V gene is TRBV18, the J gene TRBJ2-3; a weak D match, TRBD2 (5 bases). This CDR3 region has 16 residues. The V end lost 2 bases, the J end lost 4 bases, and 16 bases lay between the germline ends. The germline gives CDR1 KGHSH, CDR2 LQKENI. CDR3 sequence reads: CASSPVRDLIADTQYF. The CDR3 DNA is TGTGCCAGCTCACCAGTGAGGGATCTGATAGCAGATACGCAGTATTTT.

The rearrangement joins TRBV18 to TRBJ2-2, with D uncertain. Per germline, CDR1 KGHSH and CDR2 LQKENI. CDR3 length: 13 residues. The V end lost 2 bases, the J end lost 3 bases, and 4 bases lay between the germline ends. In DNA, the CDR3 is TGTGCCAGCTCACCAGGGGACACCGGGGAGCTGTTTTTT. It codes for CASSPGDTGELFF.

The chain links TRBV27 to TRBJ1-1; 8 bases map to TRBD1. With V trimmed by 8 bases and J by 13 bases, 12 bases remained unmatched. The CDR3 consists of 12 residues. The germline V gene has CDR1 MNHEY and CDR2 SMNVEV (reference sequence). The CDR3 reads CASWTGSMHGFF. The CDR3 bases are TGTGCCAGCTGGACAGGGTCAATGCATGGTTTCTTT.

The chain uses TRBV3-1 (or the pseudogene TRBV3-2) and TRBJ1-6; D call uncertain. Trimming left V 0 bases short and J 7 bases short, with 16 bases between. Germline CDR1 is LGHDT and CDR2 is YNNKEL (reference sequence). This CDR3 region has 17 residues. The CDR3 loop reads CASSQDLWIPGNSPLHF. CDR3 coding DNA: TGTGCCAGCAGCCAAGATTTGTGGATCCCTGGGAATTCACCCCTCCACTTT.

The chain carries TRBV6-5 and TRBJ1-1, with TRBD1 as a possible D gene (5 bases). Germline CDR1 reads MNHEY; CDR2 reads SVGAGI. The CDR3 extends over 12 amino acids. Trimming left V 10 bases short and J 4 bases short, with 13 bases between. The DNA of the CDR3 is TGTGCCATCCGGTTGGGGCCCACTGAAGCTTTCTTT. This translates into CAIRLGPTEAFF.